This TCR beta chain emerged from a study of cytomegalovirus exposure and HLA in healthy donors. Study-level findings and limits: The only immune exposure information that was available was CMV serostatus. A later analysis showed that HLA-associated TCR beta chains had undergone more clonal expansion than equally common others.

As regards this clone: The antigen is not known.

13 Jbeta primers and 60 Vbeta primers were used for the PCR. Here immunoSEQ multiplex PCR was the method, and the copy in TCRdb shows in-frame clones only, minus some. The sample includes tens of thousands of clones, 55% to 75% of them seen just once. The source material was PBMCs. The receptor comes from a woman in her 40s in good health and CMV-seropositive.

The CDR3 reads CSVREPNQPQHF. The CDR3 DNA follows: TGCAGCGTTCGGGAACCAAATCAGCCCCAGCATTTT. The V gene is TRBV29-1, the J gene TRBJ1-5; no reliable D call. This CDR3 is built from 12 residues. V lost 5 bases, J lost 4 bases, and 9 bases lay in between. Germline loops: CDR1 SQVTM, CDR2 ANQGSEA.